One TCR beta chain is described in this entry. The antigen remains undetermined. Method: immunoSEQ multiplex PCR; TCRdb's copy keeps in-frame clones and lacks some. The sample carries 2 million or so clones, roughly 95% recorded once. The germline gives CDR1 MGHRA, CDR2 YSYEKL. The CDR3 contains 16 residues. The ends lost 1 base at V and 3 bases at J; junction bases unmatched: 9. This specimen comes from a study of shared clonotypes between healthy human individuals. Whole-study results and caveats: Naive subsets usually exceeded memory subsets in estimated richness. Clonotypes which were not shared had lower generation probabilities than clonotypes that all four donors shared.

Naive CD8 populations comprised CD45RO-negative cells positively selected for CCR7, excluding terminally differentiated effector memory CD45RA+ cells. The study enrolled healthy HIV-negative adults without recent acute infections or vaccinations as donors. The sequence derives from a man aged 18 to 30 in good health. Sequencing used naive CD8+ T cells sorted from blood. The chain combines TRBV4-1 with TRBJ2-7, with 7 bases that match TRBD1. The CDR3 reads CASSQGDSPSYYEQYF. In DNA, the CDR3 is TGCGCCAGCAGCCAAGGGGACAGCCCATCATACTACGAGCAGTACTTC.